The 18 T cell receptor beta chains presented below share a single source sample, sequenced in a study of identical twins. TCRdb ran MiXCR on the 5' RACE reads and lists one entry per CDR3 protein. The table records roughly 700,000 distinct CDR3 sequences, under 9% of them present only once. Separately, the same data were catalogued under a study of yellow fever vaccine responses in identical twins.

The specimen was PBMCs. Receptor source: a woman between 18 and 29 years old in good health.

The V gene is TRBV11-1, the J gene TRBJ2-2, with D maybe TRBD1 (5 bases). This CDR3 is 14 amino acids long. Trimming removed 3 bases at V and 6 bases at J, with 11 bases between. Per the germline V gene, CDR1 is SGHAT and CDR2 is FQDESV (reference sequence). The CDR3 DNA reads as TGTGCCAGCAGCTTCGTCCAGGGCCCCGGGGAGCTGTTTTTT. It is translated as CASSFVQGPGELFF. Together with reference TRBV11-1 and TRBJ2-2, the CDR3 gives the full variable domain: EAEVAQSPRYKITEKSQAVAFWCDPISGHATLYWYRQILGQGPELLVQFQDESVVDDSQLPKDRFSAERLKGVDSTLKIQPAELGDSAMYLCASSFVQGPGELFFGEGSRLTVL.

V usage is TRBV24-1 and J usage is TRBJ2-2; D is uncertain. With 4 bases removed from V and 4 bases from J, the gap between germline ends came to 18 bases. This CDR3 has 17 amino acids. Germline lookup yields CDR1 KGHDR and CDR2 SFDVKD. The CDR3 DNA follows: TGTGCCACCAGTGAGTCCAACGTTTTGGGCCTCACCGGGGAGCTGTTTTTT. Protein sequence: CATSESNVLGLTGELFF.

The chain has TRBV29-1 and TRBJ2-7; 9 bases line up with TRBD1. V was clipped by 0 bases and J by 7 bases; unmatched bases: 10. The germline gives CDR1 SQVTM, CDR2 ANQGSEA. This CDR3 contains 15 residues. Here the CDR3 DNA reads TGCAGCGTTGAAGATCCTGGGGACAGGGCGGGGGAGCAGTACTTC. This translates into CSVEDPGDRAGEQYF.

This clonotype has a handful of counts. The CDR3 is CASSDTRTGSKEDTDTQYF. The DNA of the CDR3 is TGTGCCAGCAGCGATACCCGGACTGGCTCTAAAGAAGATACAGATACGCAGTATTTT. The V gene is TRBV11-1, the J gene TRBJ2-3, with D possibly TRBD2 on 5 matching bases. Germline CDR1 reads SGHAT; CDR2 reads FQDESV (reference sequence). The CDR3 loop spans 19 amino acids. V lost 5 bases and J lost 3, with 27 bases in between.

This clonotype was seen a few times. J is TRBJ1-2 and V is TRBV14; 8 nucleotides line up with TRBD1. This CDR3 is built from 13 residues. The germline gives CDR1 SGHDN, CDR2 FVKESK. Germline trimming cut 4 bases from V and 7 bases from J; bases unmatched to any gene: 5. The CDR3: CASSPRGRSGYTF. DNA of the CDR3: TGTGCCAGCAGCCCCAGGGGGCGAAGTGGCTACACCTTC.

This clonotype was observed a few times. V is TRBV7-2 and J is TRBJ2-1; D remains unclear. Germline V gene sequence: CDR1 SGHTA, CDR2 FQGNSA. The CDR3 sequence is 13 residues long. The ends were cut back, 10 bases at V and 2 bases at J, with 12 bases in the middle. Written as DNA, the CDR3 is TGTGCCACCAATTTGGAGCCCTACAATGAGCAGTTCTTC. Protein: CATNLEPYNEQFF.

This clonotype turned up a few times. The chain has TRBV10-3 and TRBJ2-5; D is unclear. V was trimmed by 0 bases and J by 1 base, leaving 3 bases between them. This CDR3 has 13 residues. Germline V gene sequence: CDR1 ENHRY, CDR2 SYGVKD. The CDR3 sequence: CAISESSQETQYF. The CDR3 region has the DNA TGTGCCATCAGTGAGTCGAGCCAAGAGACCCAGTACTTC.

This clonotype was counted only a few times. The chain uses TRBV10-3 and TRBJ2-1, with D unresolved. The CDR3 loop spans 15 amino acids. V was cut by 3 bases and J by 0 bases, with 9 bases left in between. Germline V gives CDR1 ENHRY, CDR2 SYGVKD. CDR3 in amino acids: CAISEWSNSYNEQFF. CDR3 in DNA: TGTGCCATCAGTGAATGGTCTAACTCCTACAATGAGCAGTTCTTC.

This clonotype occurred many times. The rearrangement joins TRBV20-1 to TRBJ2-7, with D tentatively TRBD2 (6 bases). Trimming removed 7 bases from V and 3 bases from J, with 13 bases in between. The CDR3 loop spans 12 amino acids. Per germline, CDR1 DFQATT and CDR2 SNEGSKA (reference sequence). The CDR3 loop is CSGGPAGYEQYF. The CDR3 region has the DNA TGCAGTGGGGGTCCAGCGGGCTACGAGCAGTACTTC.

In this sample, this clonotype turned up many times. The gene calls are TRBV12-3 or TRBV12-4 and TRBJ2-1, with D maybe TRBD1 (6 bases). V dropped 4 bases and J dropped 7 bases, with 20 bases sitting between them. CDR3 length: 16 residues. CDR3 bases: TGTGCCAGCAGTTCCCCCCCTTTCAGGGGTAAGAATGAGCAGTTCTTC. Translated: CASSSPPFRGKNEQFF.

The V gene is TRBV5-4, the J gene TRBJ1-6, with D uncertain. Germline CDR1 reads SGHNT; CDR2 reads YYREEE (reference sequence). With 4 bases removed from V and 9 bases from J, the gap between germline ends came to 17 bases. This CDR3 spans 15 amino acids. CDR3 in DNA: TGTGCCAGCAGCGCCAACATCCCCGGAACTTCACCCCTCCACTTT. Its translation is CASSANIPGTSPLHF.

This clonotype was seen a handful of times. This chain links TRBV12-3 or TRBV12-4 with TRBJ1-1, with D unresolved. The CDR3 has 13 residues. V dropped 3 bases and J dropped 1 base, with 6 bases sitting between them. CDR3 DNA: TGTGCCAGCAGTTTTTTCGGGAACACTGAAGCTTTCTTT. Encoded protein: CASSFFGNTEAFF.

This clonotype was seen many times. V and J are TRBV18 and TRBJ2-7; tentative D call: TRBD1 (5 bases). The V gene lost 2 bases and the J gene lost 7 bases, with 12 bases spanning the gap. CDR3 length: 13 residues. The germline V gene encodes CDR1 KGHSH and CDR2 LQKENI. CDR3 DNA sequence: TGTGCCAGCTCACCAAGGGCAGGGTGGGAGCAGTACTTC. Its translation is CASSPRAGWEQYF. Based on the CDR3 plus reference TRBV18 and TRBJ2-7, the full variable domain is NAGVMQNPRHLVRRRGQEARLRCSPMKGHSHVYWYRQLPEEGLKFMVYLQKENIIDESGMPKERFSAEFPKEGPSILRIQQVVRGDSAAYFCASSPRAGWEQYFGPGTRLTVT.

This clonotype has more than one count but fewer than ten. This rearrangement joins TRBV10-3 to TRBJ2-2, with 9 bases lining up with TRBD1. From germline, CDR1 is ENHRY and CDR2 SYGVKD. V dropped 2 bases and J dropped 0; count of bases not matched to a gene: 1. This CDR3 spans 16 amino acids. CDR3 protein: CAISEGTGSNTGELFF. Written as DNA, the CDR3 is TGTGCCATCAGTGAGGGGACAGGGTCGAACACCGGGGAGCTGTTTTTT.

V and J are TRBV20-1 and TRBJ2-7; D unclear. Germline-derived CDR1 and CDR2 are DFQATT and SNEGSKA (reference sequence). V lost 3 bases and J lost 3, with 12 bases in between. The CDR3 runs 13 residues. The CDR3 region is CSARGVGFYEQYF. The CDR3 bases are TGCAGTGCTAGGGGTGTCGGCTTCTACGAGCAGTACTTC.

The CDR3 protein is CASKLQGAEKLFF. The CDR3 DNA sequence: TGTGCCAGCAAACTTCAGGGGGCGGAAAAACTGTTTTTT. The V gene is TRBV27, the J gene TRBJ1-4; TRBD1 aligns across 8 bases. The length of the CDR3 is 13 residues. Germline V gene data show CDR1 as MNHEY and CDR2 as SMNVEV (reference sequence). V dropped 7 bases and J dropped 8; count of bases not matched to a gene: 6. Full variable domain (remainder filled in from reference TRBV27 and TRBJ1-4): EAQVTQNPRYLITVTGKKLTVTCSQNMNHEYMSWYRQDPGLGLRQIYYSMNVEVTDKGDVPEGYKVSRKEKRNFPLILESPSPNQTSLYFCASKLQGAEKLFFGSGTQLSVL.

This clonotype was seen many times. The CDR3 DNA follows: TGTGCCAGCAGTGATATTGTCGAGGGGGACACCGGGGAGCTGTTTTTT. Translated: CASSDIVEGDTGELFF. The V and J genes are TRBV25-1 and TRBJ2-2; TRBD1 might be the D (6 bases). V dropped 3 bases and J dropped 3 bases, with 14 bases sitting between them. In germline, CDR1 is MGHDK, CDR2 SYGVNS. The CDR3 consists of 16 residues.

The chain employs TRBV14 and TRBJ2-3, with 8 bases matching TRBD2. V dropped 5 bases and J dropped 2; count of bases not matched to a gene: 9. The CDR3 has 16 amino acids. Germline V gives CDR1 SGHDN, CDR2 FVKESK. The CDR3 DNA reads TGTGCCAGCAGCTCAAAGACTAGCGAGGTCACAGATACGCAGTATTTT. The encoded protein is CASSSKTSEVTDTQYF.